The following is a TCR beta chain sequence with its context. This sample was included in a study of blood T cell repertoires in COVID-19. At the level of the study: From T cells, B-cell-depleted T cells, or PBMCs came the material, which was cDNA or gDNA.

Germline-derived CDR1 and CDR2 are LNHDA and SQIVND (reference sequence). The V and J ends lost 0 bases and 6 bases respectively, with 6 bases between them. The CDR3 is 13 residues long. Some clones are missing from TCRdb's copy, which holds only in-frame ones; the method was immunoSEQ multiplex PCR. The table records 250,000 to 350,000 clones, approximately 86% of them present only once. Material for sequencing was peripheral blood. This rearrangement joins TRBV19 to TRBJ1-5; tentatively, D is TRBD1 (5 bases). This TCR was recovered from a human donor with COVID-19, enrolled during active disease. The donor label of this sample is uncertain. CDR3 DNA: TGTGCCAGTAGTATAGACAGGGCTCAGCCCCAGCATTTT. Its protein product is CASSIDRAQPQHF.